This TCR beta chain was retrieved from a study of T cells and Merkel cell carcinoma outcomes. The CDR3 loop spans 12 amino acids. V was cut by 2 bases and J by 8 bases, with 9 bases left in between. Germline CDR1 LNHDA, CDR2 SQIVND (reference sequence). Produced via immunoSEQ multiplex PCR; TCRdb's table is partial and in-frame only. This sample has about 4,200 clones, with almost 95% found just once. This TCR derives from a human donor with Merkel cell carcinoma. The chain employs TRBV19 and TRBJ1-2, with D unclear. Sequencing was performed on tumor tissue from Merkel cell carcinoma. The CDR3 sequence is CASSIRGSGYTF. CDR3 nucleotide sequence: TGTGCCAGTAGTATACGAGGGAGCGGCTACACCTTC. Drawing the rest from reference TRBV19 and TRBJ1-2, the complete variable domain is DGGITQSPKYLFRKEGQNVTLSCEQNLNHDAMYWYRQDPGQGLRLIYYSQIVNDFQKGDIAEGYSVSREKKESFPLTVTSAQKNPTAFYLCASSIRGSGYTFGSGTRLTVV.